Following are 32 T cell receptor beta chains from one sample sequenced in a study of Graves' ophthalmopathy and Graves' hyperthyroidism. Scientists amplified the TCR beta CDR3 regions from RNA transcripts. RT-PCR in the first round used HTBI primers; a second-round multiplex PCR followed. MiXCR, applied by TCRdb to the multiplex PCR reads, yields one record per CDR3 protein. The top ten clones hold 11% of a sample with roughly 1.1 million distinct CDR3 sequences, about 35% of them seen once. Material: peripheral blood or thyroid tissue (not recorded which). These receptors were obtained from an adult man with Graves' hyperthyroidism.

This clonotype turned up a few times. The chain recombines TRBV5-1 with TRBJ2-7; D remains ambiguous. CDR1 is SGHRS and CDR2 is YFSETQ in the germline V gene. Trimming left V 0 bases short and J 7 bases short, with 23 bases between. The CDR3 is made up of 17 amino acids. This CDR3 reads CASSLAALLRRFGEQYF. In nucleotides, the CDR3 is TGCGCCAGCAGCTTGGCGGCCCTGCTCAGACGATTCGGGGAGCAGTACTTC. The full variable domain, its missing parts supplied by reference TRBV5-1 and TRBJ2-7, is KAGVTQTPRYLIKTRGQQVTLSCSPISGHRSVSWYQQTPGQGLQFLFEYFSETQRNKGNFPGRFSGRQFSNSRSEMNVSTLELGDSALYLCASSLAALLRRFGEQYFGPGTRLTVT.

This clonotype has at least ten counts. The genes are TRBV6-5 and TRBJ1-4, with 8 bases fitting TRBD1. With V trimmed by 6 bases and J by 7 bases, 7 bases remained unmatched. CDR3 length: 14 residues. Germline V gives CDR1 MNHEY, CDR2 SVGAGI. The CDR3 is CASRVTGGGEKLFF. CDR3 coding DNA: TGTGCCAGCAGGGTCACAGGGGGAGGTGAAAAACTGTTTTTT.

With regard to this clonotype: A read error may explain this, as a much larger clone is one base away. V is TRBV7-2 and J is TRBJ1-6, with D unclear. This CDR3 has 17 amino acids. Germline V CDR1 and CDR2: SGHTA, FQGNSA. The V end lost 5 bases, the J end lost 6 bases, and 20 bases lay between the germline ends. The CDR3 loop reads CASSGPTEGVFNSPLHF. The DNA for the CDR3 is TGTGCCAGCAGCGGTCCTACGGAGGGCGTTTTTAATTCACCCCTCCACTTT.

The table lists this clonotype with a count of one. A clone one base away is much larger, so this may be a read error. Here the CDR3 DNA reads TGTGCCAGCAGCTTAAATTCGGGGGGGAGCACTGAAGCTTTCTTT. Residues: CASSLNSGGSTEAFF. The J gene is TRBJ1-1, the V gene TRBV7-2, with a tentative D call TRBD1 (5 bases). Trimming removed 2 bases at V and 4 bases at J, with 14 bases between. This CDR3 contains 15 residues. Germline loops: CDR1 SGHTA, CDR2 FQGNSA.

As for this clonotype: This sequence may be a read error, since a much larger clone differs from it by one base. V is TRBV19 and J is TRBJ1-1; TRBD1 matches at 8 bases. Germline V CDR1 and CDR2: LNHDA, SQIVND (reference sequence). V lost 6 bases to trimming and J lost 7 bases; unmatched junction nucleotides: 10. This CDR3 comprises 14 residues. CDR3 coding DNA: TGTGCCAGTAGCACCCAGGGGGCGCGTATTGAAGCTTTCTTT. Translating gives CASSTQGARIEAFF.

This clonotype showed up just a few times. CDR3 sequence: CASSYSGTGGETQYF. CDR3 DNA: TGTGCCAGCAGTTACTCCGGGACAGGGGGTGAGACCCAGTACTTC. The chain carries TRBV28 and TRBJ2-5; 11 nucleotides line up with TRBD1. After removal of 4 bases from V and 5 bases from J, the junction contained 6 bases not matched to a gene. The CDR3 sequence is 15 residues long. Germline lookup yields CDR1 MDHEN and CDR2 SYDVKM.

The CDR3 loop reads CASSLGVGYSGANVLTF. The CDR3 region has the DNA TGTGCCAGCAGCTTGGGGGTGGGTTACTCTGGGGCCAACGTCCTGACTTTC. The V gene is TRBV7-2, the J gene TRBJ2-6, with D perhaps TRBD1 or TRBD2 (5 bases each). V lost 3 bases to trimming and J lost 0 bases, with 12 bases between them. This CDR3 is 17 amino acids long. The germline V gene encodes CDR1 SGHTA and CDR2 FQGNSA.

In this sample, this clonotype turned up many times. This chain links TRBV10-3 with TRBJ2-2; the match to TRBD2 covers 12 bases. V lost 3 bases to trimming and J lost 5 bases; unmatched junction nucleotides: 10. The CDR3 consists of 18 residues. Germline V CDR1 and CDR2: ENHRY, SYGVKD. The CDR3 protein is CAISESTTTSGGTGELFF. The CDR3 DNA reads as TGTGCCATCAGTGAATCCACCACTACTAGCGGGGGGACCGGGGAGCTGTTTTTT.

Turning to this clonotype: A read error may account for a junction end that differs from germline. The chain recombines TRBV10-3 with TRBJ1-5; 9 bases align to TRBD1. The CDR3 is made up of 14 amino acids. CDR1 is ENHRY, CDR2 SYGVKD, per germline. The CDR3 is CASSGGQGQQPQHF. Here the CDR3 DNA reads TGTGCCAGCAGTGGGGGACAGGGACAACAGCCCCAGCATTTT.

The rearrangement uses TRBV7-2 and TRBJ2-5; 11 nucleotides match TRBD2. Per germline, CDR1 SGHTA and CDR2 FQGNSA. The CDR3 covers 16 residues. Trimming took 8 bases from V and 5 from J; bases not matched to a gene: 13. Written as DNA, the CDR3 is TGTGCCAGCTCACCCAAACTAGCGGGAGTGGCGGAGACCCAGTACTTC. This encodes CASSPKLAGVAETQYF.

This clonotype was recorded once. The chain employs TRBV10-3 and TRBJ2-7; D gene ambiguous. The CDR3 runs 14 residues. The ends were cut back, 2 bases at V and 8 bases at J, with 16 bases in the middle. Per the germline V gene, CDR1 is ENHRY and CDR2 is SYGVKD. The DNA for the CDR3 is TGTGCCATCAGTGAGGCTGTTTGGCCAAGTCAGCAGTACTTC. This sequence encodes CAISEAVWPSQQYF.

The table lists this clonotype with a few counts. Compared with germline, one end of the junction differs, possibly owing to a read error. The chain links TRBV10-3 to TRBJ1-2; D is uncertain. Germline V gene lookup returns CDR1 ENHRY and CDR2 SYGVKD. The CDR3 consists of 12 residues. The CDR3 here is CAINEVPYGYTF. For the CDR3, the DNA is TGTGCCATCAATGAGGTTCCCTATGGCTACACCTTC.

This sequence joins TRBV7-2 and TRBJ2-7; D might be TRBD1 or TRBD2, each matching 5 bases. V shed 6 bases and J shed 0 bases, with 12 bases lying between them. The CDR3 covers 14 residues. The germline V gene has CDR1 SGHTA and CDR2 FQGNSA. This CDR3 reads CASSPRDHSYEQYF. Here the CDR3 DNA reads TGTGCCAGCAGTCCCCGGGACCACTCCTACGAGCAGTACTTC.

The chain carries TRBV9 and TRBJ2-5; TRBD2 aligns across 11 bases. Looked up from germline, CDR1 is SGDLS and CDR2 is YYNGEE. CDR3 length equals 15 residues. The V segment lost 5 bases and the J segment 5 bases; nucleotides outside the gene matches: 8. The CDR3 DNA reads TGTGCCAGCAGTGCCGATAGCGGGGGGGCTGAGACCCAGTACTTC. This encodes CASSADSGGAETQYF.

This clonotype was counted ten times or more. The chain carries TRBV19 and TRBJ2-6, with TRBD1 matching 8 bases. V trimming: 7 bases; J trimming: 0 bases; junction bases outside the gene matches: 5. Germline loops: CDR1 LNHDA, CDR2 SQIVND (reference sequence). This CDR3 contains 16 residues. The CDR3 bases are TGTGCCAGTACAGGGGGCCCCTACTCTGGGGCCAACGTCCTGACTTTC. This encodes CASTGGPYSGANVLTF.

This clonotype was counted many times. The chain is built from TRBV29-1 and TRBJ2-5; D possibly corresponds to TRBD2 (7 bases). V lost 7 bases to trimming and J lost 5 bases, with 17 bases between them. Germline CDR1 is SQVTM and CDR2 is ANQGSEA. The CDR3 length is 13 residues. As DNA, the CDR3 is TGCAGCGGGTCGGGCGGGGGCCGGGAGACCCAGTACTTC. It translates to CSGSGGGRETQYF.

CDR3 coding DNA: TGTGCCAGCAGCCAAATGGGACAGCCCCAGCATTTT. Its protein product is CASSQMGQPQHF. The chain carries TRBV7-4 and TRBJ1-5, with no clear D. V gave up 5 bases and J gave up 7 bases, with 9 bases separating them. CDR3 length: 12 residues. Germline CDR1 is SGHVT and CDR2 is SQSDAQ.

This clonotype was recorded a few times. V gene TRBV6-5 combines with J gene TRBJ1-1, with TRBD1 as a possible D gene (5 bases). This CDR3 is built from 15 residues. The germline V gene encodes CDR1 MNHEY and CDR2 SVGAGI. Trimming removed 0 bases from V and 1 base from J, with 9 bases in between. The DNA of the CDR3 is TGTGCCAGCAGTTACTCGGGGGACGGGAACACTGAAGCTTTCTTT. It specifies CASSYSGDGNTEAFF.

This chain uses TRBV7-6 with TRBJ2-5; either TRBD1 or TRBD2 may supply D (5 bases each). The V end was cut by 3 bases, the J end by 2 bases, with 16 bases between. The length of the CDR3 is 16 residues. Germline V gene lookup returns CDR1 SGHVS and CDR2 FNYEAQ. In DNA form, the CDR3 reads TGTGCCAGCAGCTTTCCGCCCGGGGCAGAACAAGAGACCCAGTACTTC. Its protein product is CASSFPPGAEQETQYF.

This clonotype has only one observation. An end of the junction differs from the germline gene, which may be a read error. The V call is TRBV24-1, the J call TRBJ2-7, with TRBD1 matching 7 bases. The germline gives CDR1 KGHDR, CDR2 SFDVKD. CDR3 length equals 14 residues. The CDR3 DNA is TGTGCCAGCAGTTACTTGGGACAGACCTACGAGCAGTACTTC. It specifies CASSYLGQTYEQYF.

The gene calls are TRBV19 and TRBJ2-6; TRBD1 matches 9 bases. CDR1 is LNHDA and CDR2 is SQIVND in the germline V gene (reference sequence). The CDR3 spans 16 residues. Germline trimming cut 4 bases from V and 4 bases from J; bases unmatched to any gene: 5. The CDR3: CASSRDRVPGANVLTF. CDR3 bases: TGTGCCAGTAGTAGGGACAGGGTCCCCGGGGCCAACGTCCTGACTTTC.

The table lists this clonotype with many counts. V is TRBV6-5 and J is TRBJ1-2; D not resolved. The germline gives CDR1 MNHEY, CDR2 SVGAGI. This CDR3 is 13 amino acids long. The V end was cut by 6 bases, the J end by 6 bases, with 14 bases between. Written as DNA, the CDR3 is TGTGCCAGCAGAGACCCCCCAATCCATGGCTACACCTTC. Translating gives CASRDPPIHGYTF.

V and J are TRBV7-2 and TRBJ2-7; maybe TRBD1 (5 bases). V lost 6 bases to trimming and J lost 6 bases, with 30 bases between them. CDR3 size: 18 residues. CDR1 and CDR2 (germline): SGHTA, FQGNSA. CDR3 coding DNA: TGTGCCAGCAGTCCCCCAGGGTTGCAGTCGAGCTCAGTTCGCGAGCAGTACTTC. It codes for CASSPPGLQSSSVREQYF.

This clonotype has ten or more counts. The V and J genes are TRBV29-1 and TRBJ2-2; no firm D call. The CDR3 contains 12 residues. V lost 7 bases to trimming and J lost 5 bases, with 11 bases between them. Per the germline V gene, CDR1 is SQVTM and CDR2 is ANQGSEA. DNA for the CDR3: TGCAGCGCCTTCAAAGATACCGGGGAGCTGTTTTTT. Amino acid sequence: CSAFKDTGELFF.

This clonotype occurred many times. The chain couples TRBV20-1 to TRBJ1-2; no clear D. The germline V and J ends were trimmed by 3 bases and 4 bases, with 9 bases remaining between them. The CDR3 runs 12 residues. The germline V gene encodes CDR1 DFQATT and CDR2 SNEGSKA (reference sequence). CDR3 DNA: TGCAGTGCTAGGGGCAGCTCCTATGGCTACACCTTC. Translation: CSARGSSYGYTF.

This chain uses TRBV14 with TRBJ1-1, with TRBD1 as a possible D gene (5 bases). Trimming left V 2 bases short and J 6 bases short, with 16 bases between. Germline V gene lookup returns CDR1 SGHDN and CDR2 FVKESK. CDR3 length: 15 amino acids. In DNA form, the CDR3 reads TGTGCCAGCAGCCAAAACGGGGCGGAAGGGTCTGAAGCTTTCTTT. It is translated as CASSQNGAEGSEAFF.

The V call is TRBV16, the J call TRBJ2-7, with 9 bases matching TRBD2. J gave up 6 bases and V 4 bases, and 10 bases lay outside the gene matches. Germline V gene data show CDR1 as KGHSY and CDR2 as FQNENV. This CDR3 comprises 15 residues. The CDR3 loop is CASSPSGIPEPEQYF. CDR3 nucleotide sequence: TGTGCCAGCAGCCCTAGCGGGATCCCCGAACCCGAGCAGTACTTC.

This chain links TRBV29-1 with TRBJ1-3; D is uncertain. CDR3 length: 15 residues. Trimming cost V 5 bases and J 2 bases, with 16 bases left between them. Per germline, CDR1 SQVTM and CDR2 ANQGSEA. The CDR3 region is CSVRASLETGNTIYF. CDR3 DNA: TGCAGCGTTAGAGCTAGCCTGGAGACTGGAAACACCATATATTTT.

V is TRBV20-1 and J is TRBJ1-6; a possible D gene is TRBD1 (5 bases). The CDR3 is made up of 12 amino acids. Trimming took off 7 bases at V and 15 bases at J, with 19 bases between the two ends. Germline loops: CDR1 DFQATT, CDR2 SNEGSKA (reference sequence). CDR3 DNA sequence: TGCAGTGGGGGGGGACCGCCGCGTCACCTCCACTTT. It codes for CSGGGPPRHLHF.

CDR3 protein: CASSRTGQYEQYF. The CDR3 bases are TGTGCCAGCAGCCGGACAGGGCAATACGAGCAGTACTTC. The genes are TRBV7-8 and TRBJ2-7; 8 bases align to TRBD1. The length of the CDR3 is 13 residues. Trimming took 5 bases from V and 4 from J; bases not matched to a gene: 4. Germline CDR1 SGHVS, CDR2 FQNEAQ.

This clonotype was observed at least ten times. The genes are TRBV7-2 and TRBJ1-5, with a tentative D call TRBD1 (5 bases). From germline, CDR1 is SGHTA and CDR2 FQGNSA. Trimming left V 4 bases short and J 6 bases short, with 10 bases between. There are 13 residues in the CDR3. The CDR3 region has the DNA TGTGCCAGCAGCTCAGAGGGGCCTCAGCCCCAGCATTTT. Translating it yields CASSSEGPQPQHF.

The chain links TRBV7-2 to TRBJ1-2; TRBD1 agrees at 7 bases. V trimming: 4 bases; J trimming: 8 bases; junction bases outside the gene matches: 7. This CDR3 has 13 residues. Germline V lookup: CDR1 SGHTA, CDR2 FQGNSA. In nucleotides, the CDR3 is TGTGCCAGCAGCTGTCAGGGGGTACAGGGCTACACCTTC. Amino acid sequence: CASSCQGVQGYTF.